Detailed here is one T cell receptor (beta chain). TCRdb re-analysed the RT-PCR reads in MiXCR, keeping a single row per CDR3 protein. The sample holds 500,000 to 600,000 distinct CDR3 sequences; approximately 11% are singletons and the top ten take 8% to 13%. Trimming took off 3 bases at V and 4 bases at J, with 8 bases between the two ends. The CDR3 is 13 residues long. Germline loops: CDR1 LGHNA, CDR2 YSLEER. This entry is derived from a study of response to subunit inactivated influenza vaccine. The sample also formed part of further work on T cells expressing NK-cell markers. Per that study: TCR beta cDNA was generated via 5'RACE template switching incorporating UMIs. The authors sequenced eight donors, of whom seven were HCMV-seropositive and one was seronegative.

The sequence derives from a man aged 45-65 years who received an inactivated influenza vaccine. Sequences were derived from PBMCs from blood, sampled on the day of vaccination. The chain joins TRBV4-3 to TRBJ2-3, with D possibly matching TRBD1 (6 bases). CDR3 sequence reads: CASSQQGSDTQYF. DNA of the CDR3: TGCGCCAGCAGCCAGCAGGGGTCAGATACGCAGTATTTT.